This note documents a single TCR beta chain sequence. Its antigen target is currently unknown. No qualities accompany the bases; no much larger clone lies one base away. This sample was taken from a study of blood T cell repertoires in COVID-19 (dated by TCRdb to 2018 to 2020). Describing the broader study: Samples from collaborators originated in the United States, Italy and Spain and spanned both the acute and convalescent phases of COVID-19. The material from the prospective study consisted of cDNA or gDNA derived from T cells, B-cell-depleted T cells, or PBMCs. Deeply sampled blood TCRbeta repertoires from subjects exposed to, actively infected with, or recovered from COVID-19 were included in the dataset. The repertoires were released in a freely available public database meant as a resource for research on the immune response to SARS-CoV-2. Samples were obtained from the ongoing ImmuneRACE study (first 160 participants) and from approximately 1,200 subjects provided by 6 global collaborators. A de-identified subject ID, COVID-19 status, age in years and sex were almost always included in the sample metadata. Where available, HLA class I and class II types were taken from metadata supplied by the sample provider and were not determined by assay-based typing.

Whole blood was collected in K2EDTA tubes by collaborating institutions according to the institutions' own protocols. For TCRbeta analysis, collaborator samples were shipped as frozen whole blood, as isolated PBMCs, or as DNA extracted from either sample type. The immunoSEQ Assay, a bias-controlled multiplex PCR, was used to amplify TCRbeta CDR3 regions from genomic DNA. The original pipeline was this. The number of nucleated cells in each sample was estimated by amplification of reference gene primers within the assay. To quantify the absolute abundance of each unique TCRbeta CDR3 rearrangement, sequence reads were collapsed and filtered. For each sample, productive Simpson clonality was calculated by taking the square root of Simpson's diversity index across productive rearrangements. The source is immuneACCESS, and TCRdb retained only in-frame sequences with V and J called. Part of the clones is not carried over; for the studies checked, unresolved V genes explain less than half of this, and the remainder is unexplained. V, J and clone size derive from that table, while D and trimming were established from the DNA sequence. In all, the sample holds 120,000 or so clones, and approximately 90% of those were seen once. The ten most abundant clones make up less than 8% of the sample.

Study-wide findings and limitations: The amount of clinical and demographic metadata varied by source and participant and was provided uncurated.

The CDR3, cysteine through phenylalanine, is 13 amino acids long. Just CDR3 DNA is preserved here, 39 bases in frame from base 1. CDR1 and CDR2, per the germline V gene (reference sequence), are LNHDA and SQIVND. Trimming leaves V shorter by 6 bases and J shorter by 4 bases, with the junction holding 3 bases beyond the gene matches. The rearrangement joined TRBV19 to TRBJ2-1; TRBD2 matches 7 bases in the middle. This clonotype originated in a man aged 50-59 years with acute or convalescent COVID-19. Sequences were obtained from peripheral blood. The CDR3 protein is CASRASGYNEQFF. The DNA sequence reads TGTGCCAGTAGGGCTAGCGGATACAATGAGCAGTTCTTC.